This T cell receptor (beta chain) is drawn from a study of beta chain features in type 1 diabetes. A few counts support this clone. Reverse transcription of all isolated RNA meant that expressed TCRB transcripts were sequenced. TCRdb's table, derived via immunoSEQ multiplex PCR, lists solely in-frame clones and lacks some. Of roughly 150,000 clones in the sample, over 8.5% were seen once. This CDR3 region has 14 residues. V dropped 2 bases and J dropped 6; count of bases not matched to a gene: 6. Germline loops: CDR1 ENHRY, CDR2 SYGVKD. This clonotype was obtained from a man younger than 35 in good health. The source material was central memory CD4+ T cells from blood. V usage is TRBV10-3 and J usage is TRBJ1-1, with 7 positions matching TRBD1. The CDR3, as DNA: TGTGCCATCAGTGAGAAGACAGGGATTGCTGAAGCTTTCTTT. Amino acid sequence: CAISEKTGIAEAFF.